One sample yielded the 5 T cell receptor beta chains listed below, sequenced in a study of blood T cell repertoires in COVID-19. The data were produced by immunoSEQ multiplex PCR, yet TCRdb's version contains in-frame clones alone and is incomplete. The profile shows about 190,000 clones, 79% of them singletons. The sequencing sample was made of peripheral blood. Receptors were obtained from a man in his fifties or sixties with active or convalescent COVID-19.

This chain links TRBV5-1 with TRBJ2-7, with a weak D call TRBD1 (5 bases). The V gene lost 4 bases and the J gene lost 5 bases, with 16 bases spanning the gap. CDR3 size: 14 residues. Per germline, CDR1 SGHRS and CDR2 YFSETQ. The CDR3 region has the DNA TGCGCCAGCAGCAGTGACAGTCTTAACGACGAGCAGTACTTC. Translated, it gives CASSSDSLNDEQYF.

The gene calls are TRBV7-9 and TRBJ2-2; TRBD2 is a possible D gene (6 bases). Trimming cost V 5 bases and J 2 bases, with 12 bases left between them. The germline gives CDR1 SEHNR, CDR2 FQNEAQ (reference sequence). This CDR3 is 15 amino acids long. CDR3 nucleotide sequence: TGTGCCAGCAGCCCTCGGGACTCTAACACCGGGGAGCTGTTTTTT. Protein sequence: CASSPRDSNTGELFF. Variable domain in full (rest from reference TRBV7-9 and TRBJ2-2): DTGVSQNPRHKITKRGQNVTFRCDPISEHNRLYWYRQTLGQGPEFLTYFQNEAQLEKSRLLSDRFSAERPKGSFSTLEIQRTEQGDSAMYLCASSPRDSNTGELFFGEGSRLTVL.

Regarding this clone: This same CDR3 is encoded by further DNA sequences in the sample. The rearrangement uses TRBV7-2 and TRBJ2-3; 11 nucleotides line up with TRBD1. The germline V gene has CDR1 SGHTA and CDR2 FQGNSA. Trimming removed 4 bases from V and 3 bases from J; junction bases left unmatched: 3. This CDR3 has 15 residues. This CDR3 is CASSSDRGRTDTQYF. CDR3 DNA: TGTGCCAGCAGCTCGGACAGGGGGCGTACAGATACGCAGTATTTT.

The CDR3, as DNA: TGTGCCAGCAGCGTAAACCCGACCGGAGGGACCGGGGAGCTGTTTTTT. This codes for CASSVNPTGGTGELFF. The gene calls are TRBV9 and TRBJ2-2, with TRBD2 as a possible D gene (6 bases). Germline V lookup: CDR1 SGDLS, CDR2 YYNGEE. V lost 1 base to trimming and J lost 5 bases, with 15 bases between them. CDR3 length: 16 amino acids.

In this sample, this clone turned up a few times. This chain links TRBV28 with TRBJ1-3; 11 nucleotides line up with TRBD1. Germline CDR1 and CDR2: MDHEN and SYDVKM. The length of the CDR3 is 18 residues. V was pared by 6 bases and J by 5 bases, with 15 bases of the junction left unmatched. The CDR3 loop is CASSPGQGAIFTRNTIYF. The CDR3 nucleotides read TGTGCCAGCAGCCCCGGACAGGGGGCGATTTTTACCAGAAACACCATATATTTT.